This paragraph reports one TCR beta chain. There is no known antigen for this receptor. No base quality information exists; no much larger clone differs at one position. Profiling of TCR beta VDJ combinations and CDR3 sequences used genomic DNA as the template. TCR repertoire sequencing was run on an Illumina HiSeq 2000. The original methods were these. TRBV/TRBJ rearrangement plots, CDR3 size and DJ length profiles, and Simpson's diversity index were used to assess repertoires. The immunodominant clone was defined as the most abundant DNA sequence in deep sequencing data. CDR3 amino acid sequences were checked for sharing across subjects and were also compared against the VDJdb database and published repertoires. The raw public reads went through TCRdb reprocessing: fastp at Q25, MiXCR clone calling, in-frame beta chains kept. Records with the same CDR3 protein are collapsed into one entry carrying the most frequent genes and DNA. The V and J calls follow TCRdb's processing rather than the paper's. The sample records 200,000 to 250,000 distinct CDR3 sequences, roughly half of which are singletons. Together, the top ten hold 7.8% of the sample.

This sample was taken from a study of CD8+CD57+ T cells in acquired aplastic anemia (dated by TCRdb to between 2017 and 2018). General notes on the study: Extracted DNA from sorted CD4+ and CD8+ cells averaged about 2.9 ug, ranging from roughly 0.19 to 27.4 ug. CD8+CD57+ expansion was defined as a frequency above the mean frequency observed in healthy subjects. The research as a whole found: Patients and healthy controls showed no significant difference in CD8+ Simpson's diversity (P=0.060). Around 27 CD8+ CDR3 sequences were found to be shared between patients and controls, but these sequences appeared to be highly expressed in patients and within the immunodominant clones of the patients.

V loses 3 bases of germline sequence and J loses 5 bases, and the interval between the two ends is 14 bases. According to the germline V gene, CDR1 reads MGHDK and CDR2 reads SYGVNS. The CDR3 starts with the cysteine, ends with the phenylalanine, and has 15 residues. Only the CDR3 region is kept as DNA, spanning 45 bases read in frame from base 1. Expansion of CD8+CD57+ cells had been shown by flow cytometry in the patients chosen for sequencing. Severe acquired aplastic anemia was diagnosed in all patients according to International Study of Aplastic Anemia and Agranulocytosis and Camitta criteria. At the time blood was sampled, none of the patients had received any therapy. In this study, sorted CD4+ and CD8+ T cells from the blood of healthy subjects and of severe aplastic anemia patients had their TCR repertoires deep-sequenced. Patients were enrolled in the USA under clinicaltrials.gov protocols 00001620, 01623167, 00001397, 00071045, 00081523 and 00961064. Ficoll-Paque density gradient centrifugation was used to isolate peripheral blood mononuclear cells. Before DNA was extracted, CD4+ and CD8+ T cells were sorted using either FACS or magnetic beads.

The chain is made from TRBV25-1 and TRBJ2-1; the D gene identity is not certain. The sequence came from a human donor with aplastic anemia. The sequenced sample consisted of sorted CD4+, CD8+, or CD8+CD57+ T cells (not recorded which) from PBMCs. The CDR3 region: CASSDWVGPHNEQFF. DNA sequence: TGTGCCAGCAGTGACTGGGTAGGCCCGCACAATGAGCAGTTCTTC.